The present T cell receptor (beta chain) was sequenced within a study of CD8 T cells in Susac syndrome. Random hexamers primed reverse transcription of about 0.5 to 1 ug RNA. Amplification of TCR beta CDR3 by immunoSEQ multiplex PCR spanned 54 Vbeta and 13 Jbeta. TCRdb re-called the immunoSEQ multiplex PCR reads with MiXCR, one entry per CDR3 protein. The sample yields about 300,000 distinct CDR3 sequences, just over 90% seen once. CDR3 length: 16 amino acids. Trimming removed 1 base at V and 7 bases at J, with 20 bases between. Germline lookup yields CDR1 LGHNA and CDR2 YNFKEQ. Multiple sclerosis controls were treatment-naive patients with stable or active relapsing-remitting disease. It was negative isolation that provided the CD8+ and CD4+ T cells, whereas TEMRA cells were enriched by FACS.

The receptor comes from a human donor with multiple sclerosis. The rearrangement joins TRBV4-2 to TRBJ2-7, with a possible D match to TRBD1 (7 bases). The sample comprised CD4+ T cells from PBMCs. This chain's CDR3 is CASSQVGGRGVREQYF. The DNA for the CDR3 is TGTGCCAGCAGCCAAGTCGGTGGCAGGGGGGTGCGGGAGCAGTACTTC.